These 26 T cell receptor beta chains share one sample of origin, sequenced in a study of cytomegalovirus exposure and HLA in healthy donors. Use of 60 Vbeta and 13 Jbeta primers characterized the PCR. Repertoires were generated with immunoSEQ multiplex PCR, while TCRdb's copy carries only in-frame clones and drops some. This repertoire shows fewer than 250,000 clones, under 85% found once; its top ten account for about 10%. Sequencing input: PBMCs. These receptors all come from a woman aged 50 to 65 in good health and CMV-seropositive.

This sequence joins TRBV5-1 and TRBJ2-1; 7 nucleotides match TRBD2. The CDR3 is 16 residues long. The trim removed 4 bases at V and 3 bases at J, leaving 10 bases unmatched. CDR1 SGHRS and CDR2 YFSETQ come from the germline V gene. CDR3 residues: CASSPFAGVNYNEQFF. CDR3 sequence (DNA): TGCGCCAGCAGCCCTTTCGCGGGGGTGAACTACAATGAGCAGTTCTTC. The complete variable domain, with remaining parts taken from reference TRBV5-1 and TRBJ2-1, reads KAGVTQTPRYLIKTRGQQVTLSCSPISGHRSVSWYQQTPGQGLQFLFEYFSETQRNKGNFPGRFSGRQFSNSRSEMNVSTLELGDSALYLCASSPFAGVNYNEQFFGPGTRLTVL.

CDR3: CASSRGNANEKLFF. CDR3 nucleotide sequence: TGTGCCAGCTCAAGGGGTAATGCTAATGAAAAACTGTTTTTT. The rearrangement joins TRBV18 to TRBJ1-4, with TRBD1 as a possible D gene (5 bases). Trimming took 5 bases from V and 3 from J, leaving 10 bases between them. The germline V gene has CDR1 KGHSH and CDR2 LQKENI. CDR3 length: 14 residues.

A single count supports this clone. This sequence joins TRBV5-6 and TRBJ1-2, with a possible D match to TRBD1 (6 bases). The CDR3 has 13 residues. Per germline, CDR1 SGHDT and CDR2 YYEEEE. V dropped 5 bases and J dropped 3 bases, with 11 bases sitting between them. CDR3: CASRYWGHYGYTF. The CDR3 bases are TGTGCCAGCAGGTACTGGGGGCACTATGGCTACACCTTC.

The chain couples TRBV7-6 to TRBJ2-2; 8 nucleotides line up with TRBD1. V shed 2 bases and J 5 bases; nucleotides not matched to a gene: 7. CDR1 and CDR2 (germline): SGHVS, FNYEAQ. This CDR3 is built from 16 residues. As DNA, the CDR3 is TGTGCCAGCAGCTTACAGACAGGGGATAATACCGGGGAGCTGTTTTTT. This codes for CASSLQTGDNTGELFF.

This clone was detected only once. The V and J genes are TRBV28 and TRBJ1-2; D unclear. Germline V gene lookup returns CDR1 MDHEN and CDR2 SYDVKM. Trimming shortened V by 5 bases and J by 8 bases, and 6 bases separated the two germline ends. The CDR3 loop spans 10 amino acids. Here the CDR3 DNA reads TGTGCCAGCAGTGGGAGGGGCTACACCTTC. Residues: CASSGRGYTF.

The V call is TRBV6-7, the J call TRBJ1-5; possibly TRBD1 for D (5 bases). TRBV6-7 carries the ORF label, with uncertain function. Trimming cost V 6 bases and J 5 bases, with 23 bases left between them. The length of the CDR3 is 17 residues. CDR3: CASSLKRGSSLDQPQHF. The CDR3 region has the DNA TGTGCCAGCAGCCTAAAGCGGGGCAGTAGTTTAGATCAGCCCCAGCATTTT.

The V gene is TRBV30, the J gene TRBJ1-3; possible D gene TRBD1, 6 bases. CDR3 length: 14 residues. V shed 5 bases and J shed 0 bases, with 11 bases lying between them. Germline V gives CDR1 GTSNPN, CDR2 SVGIG (reference sequence). In nucleotides, the CDR3 is TGTGCCTGGGACAGGTTCAACTCTGGAAACACCATATATTTT. It specifies CAWDRFNSGNTIYF.

V usage is TRBV7-2 and J usage is TRBJ2-7, with unresolved D. This CDR3 region has 14 residues. Trimming removed 2 bases from V and 2 bases from J, with 10 bases in between. Germline-derived CDR1 and CDR2 are SGHTA and FQGNSA. CDR3 DNA: TGTGCCAGCAGCTTACCAGTCGTGGCCTACGAGCAGTACTTC. Translating gives CASSLPVVAYEQYF.

This chain links TRBV7-9 with TRBJ2-3, with D possibly being TRBD2 (5 bases). The germline V gene has CDR1 SEHNR and CDR2 FQNEAQ (reference sequence). Trimming cost V 3 bases and J 6 bases, with 10 bases left between them. The CDR3 loop spans 13 amino acids. As DNA, the CDR3 is TGTGCCAGCAGCTTGGGCGACTACGATACGCAGTATTTT. Amino acids: CASSLGDYDTQYF.

The table lists this clone with a count of one. The chain links TRBV28 to TRBJ2-3, with D unresolved. Germline V gene sequence: CDR1 MDHEN, CDR2 SYDVKM. The CDR3 totals 15 residues. The germline V and J ends were trimmed by 5 bases and 2 bases, with 14 bases remaining between them. The CDR3 here is CASSAPPGSTDTQYF. CDR3 nucleotide sequence: TGTGCCAGCAGTGCCCCCCCCGGTTCCACAGATACGCAGTATTTT.

The rearrangement links TRBV6-6 to TRBJ1-2, with a tentative D call TRBD1 (5 bases). Germline loops: CDR1 MNHNY, CDR2 SVGAGI (reference sequence). Trimming removed 2 bases from V and 4 bases from J, with 14 bases in between. This CDR3 comprises 15 residues. CDR3 bases: TGTGCCAGCAGTTACGGGCAGGGTTTTGTCTATGGCTACACCTTC. It specifies CASSYGQGFVYGYTF.

The V call is TRBV10-3, the J call TRBJ2-7; D is perhaps TRBD1 (6 bases). CDR3 size: 13 residues. Trimming pared 4 bases from V and 0 bases from J, leaving 7 bases between. Germline-derived CDR1 and CDR2 are ENHRY and SYGVKD. The CDR3 DNA reads TGTGCCATCAGTGGGACAGTCTCCTACGAGCAGTACTTC. It translates to CAISGTVSYEQYF.

The gene calls are TRBV5-1 and TRBJ1-2; D remains ambiguous. The CDR3 runs 14 residues. Germline values: CDR1 SGHRS, CDR2 YFSETQ. V dropped 6 bases and J dropped 4 bases, with 16 bases sitting between them. The CDR3 DNA follows: TGCGCCAGCACCACCGGGTCGGGGAGCTATGGCTACACCTTC. It translates to CASTTGSGSYGYTF. Complete variable domain (other parts from reference TRBV5-1 and TRBJ1-2): KAGVTQTPRYLIKTRGQQVTLSCSPISGHRSVSWYQQTPGQGLQFLFEYFSETQRNKGNFPGRFSGRQFSNSRSEMNVSTLELGDSALYLCASTTGSGSYGYTFGSGTRLTVV.

The V and J genes are TRBV29-1 and TRBJ1-2; D uncertain. The length of the CDR3 is 15 residues. The germline V and J ends were trimmed by 0 bases and 1 base, with 12 bases remaining between them. CDR1 and CDR2 (germline): SQVTM, ANQGSEA. CDR3 in amino acids: CSVEDRSGINYGYTF. CDR3 sequence (DNA): TGCAGCGTTGAAGATCGGTCCGGGATTAACTATGGCTACACCTTC.

The chain recombines TRBV7-6 with TRBJ2-2; 7 bases match TRBD1. The germline V gene has CDR1 SGHVS and CDR2 FNYEAQ. The CDR3 has 15 amino acids. The V and J ends lost 2 bases and 0 bases, in that order; junction bases with no gene match: 0. Here the CDR3 reads CASSLQGANTGELFF. In nucleotides, the CDR3 is TGTGCCAGCAGCTTACAGGGGGCGAACACCGGGGAGCTGTTTTTT.

This clone was detected once. The chain combines TRBV5-1 with TRBJ2-1; D is perhaps TRBD2 (5 bases). Germline V gene data show CDR1 as SGHRS and CDR2 as YFSETQ. The CDR3 loop spans 15 amino acids. V lost 0 bases to trimming and J lost 6 bases, with 13 bases between them. The CDR3 nucleotides read TGCGCCAGCAGCTTGGAAGCGGACCCGGGCAATGAGCAGTTCTTC. Amino acids: CASSLEADPGNEQFF.

This clone appeared a single time. This sequence joins TRBV6-5 and TRBJ1-2; TRBD1 matches 9 bases. Germline V gives CDR1 MNHEY, CDR2 SVGAGI. The CDR3 runs 14 residues. V dropped 6 bases and J dropped 8; count of bases not matched to a gene: 10. As DNA, the CDR3 is TGTGCCAGCAGATTAACAGGGGGCGCCAAGGGCTACACCTTC. Its protein is CASRLTGGAKGYTF.

The V gene is TRBV28, the J gene TRBJ1-2; D is possibly TRBD1 (5 bases). Germline loops: CDR1 MDHEN, CDR2 SYDVKM. V was trimmed by 6 bases and J by 8 bases, leaving 13 bases between them. The CDR3 extends over 12 amino acids. The CDR3 region has the DNA TGTGCCAGCAGGACGGCAGGGCCCGGCTACACCTTC. Its translation is CASRTAGPGYTF.

This clone was seen ten or more times. The gene calls are TRBV7-9 and TRBJ2-3, with D tentatively TRBD2 (5 bases). Per the germline V gene, CDR1 is SEHNR and CDR2 is FQNEAQ (reference sequence). The CDR3 is 16 amino acids. Trimming pared 0 bases from V and 0 bases from J, leaving 10 bases between. In DNA form, the CDR3 reads TGTGCCAGCAGCTTAGCGGTTGGAGGAAGCACAGATACGCAGTATTTT. Its protein is CASSLAVGGSTDTQYF. The complete variable domain, with remaining parts taken from reference TRBV7-9 and TRBJ2-3, reads DTGVSQNPRHKITKRGQNVTFRCDPISEHNRLYWYRQTLGQGPEFLTYFQNEAQLEKSRLLSDRFSAERPKGSFSTLEIQRTEQGDSAMYLCASSLAVGGSTDTQYFGPGTRLTVL.

The CDR3 nucleotides are TGTGCCAGCAGCCAGGGCACAGATACGCAGTATTTT. It codes for CASSQGTDTQYF. This chain links TRBV2 with TRBJ2-3; D gene uncertain. The CDR3 extends over 12 amino acids. With 6 bases removed from V and 1 base from J, the gap between germline ends came to 5 bases. Germline V CDR1 and CDR2: SNHLY, FYNNEI. Looking up the rest from reference TRBV2 and TRBJ2-3 gives the full variable domain: EPEVTQTPSHQVTQMGQEVILRCVPISNHLYFYWYRQILGQKVEFLVSFYNNEISEKSEIFDDQFSVERPDGSNFTLKIRSTKLEDSAMYFCASSQGTDTQYFGPGTRLTVL.

This clone was seen only once. The rearrangement links TRBV7-2 to TRBJ2-2; 12 bases line up with TRBD2. The J segment lost 5 bases and the V segment lost 5 bases, leaving 6 bases of the junction unmatched. The CDR3 totals 16 residues. Looked up from germline, CDR1 is SGHTA and CDR2 is FQGNSA. The CDR3 protein is CASSITSGGYTGELFF. The CDR3 coding sequence is TGTGCCAGCAGCATCACTAGCGGGGGGTATACCGGGGAGCTGTTTTTT.

V and J are TRBV7-3 and TRBJ2-1, with 11 bases aligning to TRBD2. Germline V gene data show CDR1 as SGHTA and CDR2 as FQGTGA. The CDR3 loop spans 17 amino acids. Trimming took 2 bases from V and 4 from J; bases not matched to a gene: 7. CDR3 bases: TGTGCCAGCAGCTTATTCGGGAGGACTAGCGGGTACAATGAGCAGTTCTTC. Its translation: CASSLFGRTSGYNEQFF.

This clone was seen a handful of times. This chain joins TRBV6-5 and TRBJ1-5, with TRBD1 identical over 7 bases. The CDR3 loop spans 15 amino acids. V was clipped by 2 bases and J by 5 bases; unmatched bases: 6. Looked up from germline, CDR1 is MNHEY and CDR2 is SVGAGI. The CDR3 is CASSYRQGGDQPQHF. The DNA of the CDR3 is TGTGCCAGCAGTTACAGACAGGGAGGCGATCAGCCCCAGCATTTT.

The chain carries TRBV7-2 and TRBJ1-6; 10 bases map to TRBD1. Losses at the gene ends were 4 bases for V and 9 bases for J; bases not matched to a gene: 3. Per the germline V gene, CDR1 is SGHTA and CDR2 is FQGNSA. The CDR3 is made up of 14 amino acids. Here the CDR3 reads CASSSGTGVSPLHF. Written as DNA, the CDR3 is TGTGCCAGCAGCTCCGGGACAGGGGTTTCACCCCTCCACTTT.

This sequence joins TRBV2 and TRBJ2-1; a possible D gene is TRBD2 (6 bases). V was clipped by 1 base and J by 6 bases, with 10 bases between them. The CDR3 consists of 14 residues. Germline V gene lookup returns CDR1 SNHLY and CDR2 FYNNEI. The CDR3 DNA reads as TGTGCCAGCAGTGAAGTAGGGGAGGTCAATGAGCAGTTCTTC. Translating it yields CASSEVGEVNEQFF.

The V gene is TRBV4-3, the J gene TRBJ2-3; D possibly corresponds to TRBD2 (7 bases). V lost 0 bases and J 2 bases, leaving 12 bases between the germline ends. There are 16 residues in the CDR3. Germline-derived CDR1 and CDR2 are LGHNA and YSLEER. The CDR3 DNA sequence: TGCGCCAGCAGCCAAGAGGCGGGGGACACCACAGATACGCAGTATTTT. This encodes CASSQEAGDTTDTQYF.